The sequence of this T cell receptor beta chain was determined in a study of CD8 T cells in Susac syndrome. RNA in amounts of roughly 0.5 to 1 ug was reverse transcribed with random hexamers. TCR beta CDR3 was amplified by immunoSEQ multiplex PCR. This amplification extended across 54 Vbeta and 13 Jbeta segments. TCRdb re-called the immunoSEQ multiplex PCR reads with MiXCR, one entry per CDR3 protein. The data show about 150,000 distinct CDR3 sequences, approximately 95% seen once. TCR beta sequencing covered blood CD8+ and CD4+ T cells. Germline V gives CDR1 SQVTM, CDR2 ANQGSEA. The CDR3 contains 13 residues.

This chain uses TRBV29-1 with TRBJ2-3; a possible D gene is TRBD1 (6 bases). The sequencing input was CD4+ T cells from PBMCs. The sequence was obtained from a human donor with Susac syndrome. The chain's CDR3 is CSFTEGGTDTQYF. The CDR3 DNA is TGCAGTTTTACCGAGGGGGGCACAGATACGCAGTATTTT.